The clone carrying this TCR beta chain was recorded once. Its antigen remains unidentified. Assay: immunoSEQ multiplex PCR; the TCRdb copy retains only in-frame clones and omits some. Of about 5,800 clones in the sample, roughly 70% were seen once. Looked up from germline, CDR1 is LGHNA and CDR2 is YSLEER. V gave up 0 bases and J gave up 0 bases; unmatched junction bases: 6. The CDR3 consists of 18 residues. This sample is drawn from a study of high-grade serous ovarian cancer treatment subgroups. Turning to the study itself: Samples averaged around 14,000 reads and several thousand unique TCR beta rearrangements. Study observations and caveats: Repertoire analysis covered CDR3 alone, not CDR1 or CDR2. Spatial context was lost because tumors were sequenced in bulk.

The tumor samples were collected prior to definitive surgery or chemotherapy. Source material: tumor tissue. This chain uses TRBV4-3 with TRBJ2-3, with 10 bases aligning to TRBD2. The sequence derives from a human donor with high-grade serous ovarian cancer. The CDR3, as DNA: TGCGCCAGCAGCCAAGATCTAGCGGGAGTTCCTAGCACAGATACGCAGTATTTT. It specifies CASSQDLAGVPSTDTQYF.